The rows below give T cell receptor beta chains drawn from one sample of a study of blood T cell repertoires in COVID-19. Profiled with immunoSEQ multiplex PCR; TCRdb holds only in-frame clones, not every one. In the table there are about 16,000 clones, around 89% of which are singletons. The sequenced sample consisted of peripheral blood. Every receptor here comes from a human donor in a cohort sampled during active COVID-19. Both conserved end residues are part of each CDR3. Fields, in order: J gene, D gene, V gene, clone size, CDR3 protein, CDR3 DNA. D genes are given only for firm matches. Clone size, where shown, is once, few, many, or a class for clones that have expanded.

TRBJ1-2 | TRBD1 | TRBV18 | . | CASSPAGGDYYGYTF | TGTGCCAGCTCACCGGCAGGGGGCGACTATTATGGCTACACCTTC
TRBJ2-7 | TRBD1 | TRBV9 | . | CASSVGGQGYEQYF | TGTGCCAGCAGCGTAGGGGGACAGGGTTACGAGCAGTACTTC
TRBJ2-5 | TRBD2 | TRBV7-2 | . | CASSLVASGGAETQYF | TGTGCCAGCAGCTTAGTTGCTAGCGGGGGGGCCGAGACCCAGTACTTC
TRBJ1-5 | . | TRBV19 | . | CASTTGDSSNQPQHF | TGTGCCAGTACAACAGGTGATAGCTCCAATCAGCCCCAGCATTTT
TRBJ2-1 | . | TRBV7-3 | . | CASSAPGGTPNNEQFF | TGTGCCAGCAGCGCGCCCGGAGGGACTCCAAACAATGAGCAGTTCTTC
TRBJ2-7 | TRBD1 | TRBV5-4 | medium-sized | CASSRNDREPYEQYF | TGTGCCAGCAGCCGTAACGACAGGGAACCCTACGAGCAGTACTTC
TRBJ1-1 | . | TRBV12-3/TRBV12-4 | . | CASSLAQDTEAFF | TGTGCCAGCAGTTTAGCCCAGGACACTGAAGCTTTCTTT
TRBJ2-3 | . | TRBV29-1 | . | CSFSSTVRDTQYF | TGCAGCTTTTCATCCACGGTGCGAGATACGCAGTATTTT
TRBJ2-1 | TRBD2 | TRBV2 | . | CASGGSGGAREQFF | TGTGCCAGCGGAGGCAGCGGGGGGGCTAGGGAGCAGTTCTTC
TRBJ2-3 | TRBD1 | TRBV10-1 | . | CASSERTGVSGDTQYF | TGCGCCAGCAGTGAGAGGACAGGGGTGTCGGGAGATACGCAGTATTTT
TRBJ2-3 | TRBD2 | TRBV11-3 | . | CASSLGGSGGPHTQYF | TGTGCCAGCAGCTTAGGTGGTAGCGGGGGCCCACATACGCAGTATTTT
TRBJ2-7 | TRBD2 | TRBV11-2 | . | CASSLTSGAYEQYF | TGTGCCAGCAGCTTAACTAGCGGGGCTTACGAGCAGTACTTC
TRBJ1-6 | . | TRBV3-1/TRBV3-2 | . | CASSEGVNSPLHF | TGTGCCAGCAGCGAAGGAGTGAATTCACCCCTCCACTTT
TRBJ1-6 | . | TRBV12-5 | . | CASGSTGGSPLHF | TGTGCTAGTGGTTCCACAGGTGGGTCACCCCTCCACTTT
TRBJ1-1 | . | TRBV5-1 | . | CASRGLGGQIVNTEAFF | TGCGCCAGCAGAGGGCTCGGCGGACAGATTGTGAACACTGAAGCTTTCTTT
TRBJ1-2 | . | TRBV7-9 | . | CASSFGARARNNYGYTF | TGTGCCAGCAGCTTCGGAGCGAGGGCCCGAAATAACTATGGCTACACCTTC
TRBJ1-2 | . | TRBV6-2/TRBV6-3 | . | CASSYIEGDGYTF | TGTGCCAGCAGTTACATTGAGGGGGACGGCTACACCTTC
TRBJ1-3 | . | TRBV19 | . | CASSPSNRGADTIYF | TGTGCCAGTAGCCCTTCGAATAGGGGCGCGGACACCATATATTTT
TRBJ1-5 | . | TRBV10-3 | . | CAISESDTANQPQHF | TGTGCCATCAGTGAGTCTGATACAGCCAATCAGCCCCAGCATTTT
TRBJ2-7 | . | TRBV27 | once | CASSRHAGFSSEQYF | TGTGCCAGCAGCCGCCATGCGGGGTTCTCATCCGAGCAGTACTTC
TRBJ2-3 | TRBD2 | TRBV11-2 | once | CASSLVVSGGIADTQYF | TGTGCCAGCAGCTTAGTGGTTAGCGGGGGAATCGCAGATACGCAGTATTTT
TRBJ2-3 | TRBD1 | TRBV5-4 | . | CASSPGQGRDTQYF | TGTGCCAGCAGCCCTGGACAGGGGCGGGATACGCAGTATTTT
TRBJ2-5 | TRBD1 | TRBV29-1 | . | CSVEGTGRETQYF | TGCAGCGTTGAAGGGACAGGTCGGGAGACCCAGTACTTC
TRBJ2-3 | . | TRBV5-5 | . | CASSPTTTTDTQYF | TGTGCCAGCAGCCCGACGACAACCACAGATACGCAGTATTTT
TRBJ1-1 | TRBD1 | TRBV3-1/TRBV3-2 | few | CASSQTDRGLNTEAFF | TGTGCCAGCAGTCAGACGGACAGGGGGTTGAACACTGAAGCTTTCTTT
TRBJ2-5 | . | TRBV11-3 | . | CASSLGSGETQYF | TGTGCCAGCAGCTTGGGCTCAGGCGAGACCCAGTACTTC
TRBJ1-6 | . | TRBV28 | . | CASSFSRGSYNSPLHF | TGTGCCAGCAGTTTCTCCCGGGGGTCCTATAATTCACCCCTCCACTTT
TRBJ1-2 | . | TRBV6-2/TRBV6-3 | . | CASSPQNYGYTF | TGTGCCAGCAGCCCTCAAAACTATGGCTACACCTTC
TRBJ1-1 | TRBD1 | TRBV7-2 | few | CASSLDRGLSTEAFF | TGTGCCAGCAGCCTGGACAGGGGGCTGAGCACTGAAGCTTTCTTT
TRBJ1-6 | TRBD1 | TRBV9 | . | CASSGQGDNSPLHF | TGTGCCAGCAGCGGACAGGGGGATAATTCACCCCTCCACTTT
TRBJ1-6 | TRBD1 | TRBV27 | . | CASSLSGTAIYSPLHF | TGTGCCAGCAGTTTATCCGGGACAGCTATATACTCACCCCTCCACTTT
TRBJ1-1 | . | TRBV28 | . | CASTFGTPLAEAFF | TGTGCCAGCACCTTCGGGACACCGCTGGCTGAAGCTTTCTTT
TRBJ1-1 | TRBD1 | TRBV6-5 | once | CATQGALAGTEAFF | TGTGCCACCCAGGGGGCTTTGGCTGGGACTGAAGCTTTCTTT
TRBJ1-4 | . | TRBV19 | . | CASRFPGAGNEKLFF | TGTGCCAGTAGGTTTCCAGGGGCCGGCAATGAAAAACTGTTTTTT
TRBJ2-7 | TRBD1 | TRBV11-2 | . | CASSSTGTGGEQYF | TGTGCCAGCAGCTCTACCGGGACAGGGGGCGAGCAGTACTTC
TRBJ2-3 | TRBD2 | TRBV6-2/TRBV6-3 | few | CASSRTSGGVKYDTQYF | TGTGCCAGCAGTCGGACTAGCGGGGGGGTCAAGTATGATACGCAGTATTTT
TRBJ2-5 | . | TRBV27 | few | CASSMGPGKTQYF | TGTGCCAGCAGTATGGGCCCGGGAAAGACCCAGTACTTC
TRBJ1-5 | . | TRBV19 | . | CASSMTGTSYSNQPQHF | TGTGCCAGTAGTATGACCGGGACAAGTTATAGCAATCAGCCCCAGCATTTT
TRBJ1-2 | . | TRBV6-1 | . | CASSESTGVYGYTF | TGTGCCAGCAGTGAATCGACAGGAGTCTATGGCTACACCTTC
TRBJ1-6 | TRBD1 | TRBV15 | . | CATSRQNQGALGGNSPLHF | TGTGCCACCAGCAGACAAAACCAGGGGGCGCTTGGGGGGAATTCACCCCTCCACTTT
TRBJ1-1 | TRBD1 | TRBV18 | once | CASSNLPGQMNTEAFF | TGTGCCAGCTCAAACCTTCCGGGACAGATGAACACTGAAGCTTTCTTT
TRBJ2-3 | TRBD2 | TRBV5-1 | . | CASRERGNPGDTQYF | TGCGCCAGCAGGGAGCGGGGTAACCCGGGAGATACGCAGTATTTT
TRBJ2-5 | . | TRBV5-4 | . | CASSYQGLQETQYF | TGTGCCAGCAGCTACCAGGGACTCCAAGAGACCCAGTACTTC
TRBJ2-1 | TRBD2 | TRBV5-1 | once | CASSYGLAGWGEQFF | TGCGCCAGCAGTTATGGGCTAGCGGGTTGGGGTGAGCAGTTCTTC
TRBJ2-2 | . | TRBV5-1 | once | CASSFRGTTLTNTGELFF | TGCGCCAGCAGCTTCCGGGGGACCACATTAACGAACACCGGGGAGCTGTTTTTT
TRBJ2-2 | TRBD1 | TRBV18 | . | CASSSDLTGASGELFF | TGTGCCAGCTCATCCGACCTGACAGGGGCGTCCGGGGAGCTGTTTTTT
TRBJ2-1 | TRBD2 | TRBV11-3 | . | CASSLAASGSYNEQFF | TGTGCCAGCAGCTTAGCTGCTAGCGGGTCCTACAATGAGCAGTTCTTC
TRBJ2-7 | . | TRBV28 | . | CASSLNAGIDSYEQYF | TGTGCCAGCAGTTTAAACGCAGGGATTGACTCCTACGAGCAGTACTTC